The rows below give T cell receptor beta chains drawn from one sample of a study of regulatory T cells in long-lasting Graves disease. TCRdb reprocessed the multiplex PCR reads with MiXCR, giving one entry per CDR3 protein. The profile shows about 400,000 distinct CDR3 sequences, around 21% of them singletons. Source: peripheral blood mononuclear cells (PBMCs), taken when the disease was refractory, from a patient treated with antithyroid drugs. The receptors stem from a female donor with Graves disease. The CDR3 runs from the conserved cysteine through the conserved F or W. The D gene is left open where the match is weak. Part of the rows lack a size; the others show once, few, many or a class for expanded clones.

j_gene | d_gene | abundance | v_gene | CDR3nt | CDR3aa
TRBJ1-1 | - | many | TRBV12-3/TRBV12-4 | TGTGCCAGCAGTTCGGCCAGCCTCATGAACACTGAAGCTTTCTTT | CASSSASLMNTEAFF
TRBJ2-5 | TRBD2 | many | TRBV2 | TGTGCCAGCAGTGATGCTGTCTTAGCGGGAGGGCCCGAGACCCAGTACTTC | CASSDAVLAGGPETQYF
TRBJ1-1 | - | - | TRBV3-1 | TGTGCCAGCAGCCAAGCCGTAGGCAGGGGTAGCACTGAAGCTTTCTTT | CASSQAVGRGSTEAFF
TRBJ1-1 | - | many | TRBV12-3/TRBV12-4 | TGTGCCAGCCGTTTGGGTGGGAGGCACATAGAAGCTTTCTTT | CASRLGGRHIEAFF
TRBJ2-1 | - | few | TRBV28 | TGTGCCAGCAGTCCCACTACGGAGCGAGATGAGCAGTTCTTC | CASSPTTERDEQFF
TRBJ1-6 | - | many | TRBV20-1 | TGCAGTGCAATCGACGGGGGGACCATTAATTCACCCCTCCACTTT | CSAIDGGTINSPLHF
TRBJ1-4 | TRBD1 | - | TRBV29-1 | TGCAGCGTTCTCGGCCAGGGGGCTAGGGAAAAACTGTTTTTT | CSVLGQGAREKLFF
TRBJ2-5 | TRBD2 | many | TRBV20-1 | TGCAGTGCTAGAGAGGGACTAGCGGCAAAAGAGACCCAGTACTTC | CSAREGLAAKETQYF
TRBJ2-7 | TRBD1 | few | TRBV6-1 | TGTGCCAGCATCACGGGAATCGGACAGGGCCAATACGAGCAGTACTTC | CASITGIGQGQYEQYF
TRBJ1-6 | - | few | TRBV20-1 | TGCAGTGCTAGTAAACCCGGACAGAGCCATAATTCACCCCTCCACTTT | CSASKPGQSHNSPLHF
TRBJ2-6 | - | many | TRBV12-3/TRBV12-4 | TGTGCCAGCAGTTTAGAAGGCAGGGCCGGCTCTGGGGCCAACGTCCTGACTTTC | CASSLEGRAGSGANVLTF
TRBJ2-1 | TRBD2 | - | TRBV6-2/TRBV6-3 | TGTGCCAGCAGGTTCGGACTAGCGGATGAGCAGTTCTTC | CASRFGLADEQFF
TRBJ2-7 | - | few | TRBV28 | TGTGCCAGCAGTCCAATTCAGGCTCTCTCCTACGAGCAGTACTTC | CASSPIQALSYEQYF
TRBJ2-5 | - | many | TRBV6-1 | TGTGCCAGCAGAACAGTGGGAAGATGGGAAGAGACCCAGTACTTC | CASRTVGRWEETQYF
TRBJ2-2 | TRBD1 | - | TRBV6-1 | TGTGCCAGCAGTAGACAGGGGGCGAGCACCGGGGAGCTGTTTTTT | CASSRQGASTGELFF
TRBJ1-1 | - | many | TRBV5-1 | TGCGCCAGCAGCGCAGGACGCAGCGAGAACACTGAAGCTTTCTTT | CASSAGRSENTEAFF
TRBJ2-7 | - | few | TRBV20-1 | TGCAGTGTAAGGGATATATGGGAGCAGTACTTC | CSVRDIWEQYF
TRBJ2-7 | TRBD2 | few | TRBV6-1 | TGTGCCAGCAGAGACGGGAGCGGGGGATACGAGCAGTACTTC | CASRDGSGGYEQYF
TRBJ1-5 | - | many | TRBV9 | TGTGCCAGCAGCCTCCGACAGAGCAATCAGCCCCAGCATTTT | CASSLRQSNQPQHF
TRBJ1-5 | - | - | TRBV7-9 | TGTGCCAGCAGCTTAGGGCGCAGCCCCAATCAGCCCCAGCATTTT | CASSLGRSPNQPQHF
TRBJ1-2 | - | - | TRBV6-2/TRBV6-3 | TGTGCCAGCAGTGCAGGGTTCTATGGCTACACCTTC | CASSAGFYGYTF
TRBJ2-4 | TRBD1 | many | TRBV27 | TGTGCCAGCAGTTCGGGACAGGGAGTAAACATTCAGTACTTC | CASSSGQGVNIQYF
TRBJ1-1 | TRBD1 | - | TRBV6-1 | TGTGCCAGCAGACCCGGGACAGCTATGAACACTGAAGCTTTCTTT | CASRPGTAMNTEAFF
TRBJ1-1 | - | - | TRBV15 | TGTGCCACCAGTGCAGGGCTGAACACTGAAGCTTTCTTT | CATSAGLNTEAFF
TRBJ2-7 | TRBD2 | once | TRBV3-1 | TGTGCCAGCAGCCAAGGGACTAGCGGGATTAAGTCCTACGAGCAGTACTTC | CASSQGTSGIKSYEQYF
TRBJ1-3 | TRBD1 | many | TRBV2 | TGTGCCAGCAGCGAGACCGGACAGGGCCTGAACACCATATATTTT | CASSETGQGLNTIYF
TRBJ1-1 | - | many | TRBV19 | TGTGCCAGTAGTAACCGCGGGGCCGAAGCTTTCTTT | CASSNRGAEAFF
TRBJ1-2 | - | many | TRBV27 | TGTGCCAGCAGCTCCCTCCCGGTAGGGGACGGCTACACCTTC | CASSSLPVGDGYTF
TRBJ2-7 | - | many | TRBV12-3/TRBV12-4 | TGTGCCAGCAGTTTTGGCGGCAGATCCTACGAGCAGTACTTC | CASSFGGRSYEQYF
TRBJ2-7 | TRBD1 | many | TRBV6-1 | TGTGCCAGCAGTCCAGCCCGGGACAGGGGGTCCTACGAGCAGTACTTC | CASSPARDRGSYEQYF
TRBJ2-5 | TRBD2 | - | TRBV7-3 | TGTGCCAGCAGCCCGACTAGCGGGGAATGGGAGACCCAGTACTTC | CASSPTSGEWETQYF
TRBJ2-5 | - | many | TRBV2 | TGTGCCAGCAGAGGATGGGGAAGGGAGACCCAGTACTTC | CASRGWGRETQYF
TRBJ2-2 | TRBD2 | few | TRBV10-1 | TGCGCCAGCAGTGAGTCGACAGGACTAGCGGGTTCGGGAGAGACCGGGGAGCTGTTTTTT | CASSESTGLAGSGETGELFF
TRBJ2-7 | TRBD2 | - | TRBV7-9 | TGTGCCAGCAGCGGAACTAGCGCTGACTACGAGCAGTACTTC | CASSGTSADYEQYF
TRBJ2-5 | - | many | TRBV9 | TGTGCCAGCAGCGTAGCGGTAGCGGCTATCCAAGAGACCCAGTACTTC | CASSVAVAAIQETQYF
TRBJ2-7 | - | - | TRBV12-5 | TGTGCTAGTGGTTTGTATACGGCCGGGACCTCGCCGTACTTC | CASGLYTAGTSPYF
TRBJ2-7 | - | many | TRBV6-5 | TGTGCCAGCAGTTACTCGGGGCGGAATTACGAGCAGTACTTC | CASSYSGRNYEQYF
TRBJ1-1 | - | few | TRBV6-1 | TGTGCCAGCAGTCAGACAGACTACACTGAAGCTTTCTTT | CASSQTDYTEAFF
TRBJ2-7 | TRBD2 | - | TRBV20-1 | TGCAGTGCTAGAGACCCGACTAGCGCCGGCAACGAGCAGTACTTC | CSARDPTSAGNEQYF
TRBJ2-4 | - | many | TRBV30 | TGTGCCTGGAGCCCAGGGGGGGGATCTTTGAACATTCAGTACTTC | CAWSPGGGSLNIQYF
TRBJ2-7 | TRBD1 | - | TRBV12-3/TRBV12-4 | TGTGCCAGCAGCCCTAGGATGCCGGGACAGACCTACGAGCAGTACTTC | CASSPRMPGQTYEQYF
TRBJ2-2 | TRBD2 | - | TRBV12-3/TRBV12-4 | TGTGCCAGCAGTTCGGTCTTTCTAGCGGGAGATCCGTGGAACACCGGGGAGCTGTTTTTT | CASSSVFLAGDPWNTGELFF
TRBJ2-7 | - | few | TRBV7-2 | TGTGCCAGCAGCTCCCTAGGTGACGAGCAGTACTTC | CASSSLGDEQYF
TRBJ2-7 | - | many | TRBV6-1 | TGTGCCAGCAGCCCTAATTCACAGGGAAAGAACGAGCAGTACTTC | CASSPNSQGKNEQYF
TRBJ2-7 | - | many | TRBV7-2 | TGTGCCAGCAGCTCCCGACAGAAGACCTACGAGCAGTACTTC | CASSSRQKTYEQYF
TRBJ2-5 | TRBD1 | many | TRBV5-5 | TGTGCCAGCAGCTTAGGAACAGGGGCAGAGACCCAGTACTTC | CASSLGTGAETQYF
TRBJ1-3 | - | many | TRBV6-2/TRBV6-3 | TGTGCCAGCAGTGAAGCGAGTGGAGGAAACACCATATATTTT | CASSEASGGNTIYF
TRBJ2-6 | - | - | TRBV6-1 | TGTGCCAGCAGTCCCCGGGGCCAGACTGGGGCCAACGTCCTGACTTTC | CASSPRGQTGANVLTF
TRBJ2-5 | TRBD1 | many | TRBV20-1 | TGCAGTGCTGGGGCTACAGGGGTAGAGACCCAGTACTTC | CSAGATGVETQYF
TRBJ2-5 | - | few | TRBV7-8 | TGTGCCAGCAGCTCAGGGGCGATCGCGAGGGAGACCCAGTACTTC | CASSSGAIARETQYF
TRBJ2-6 | - | - | TRBV12-3/TRBV12-4 | TGTGCCAGCATCCCAGGGGGGGCCAACGTCCTGACTTTC | CASIPGGANVLTF
TRBJ2-5 | TRBD2 | many | TRBV11-2 | TGTGCCAGCAGCCCGGGACTAGCGGGAGTCTGGGAGACCCAGTACTTC | CASSPGLAGVWETQYF